A selection of T cell receptor beta chains follows, all from one sample in a study of blood T cell repertoires in COVID-19. Libraries were prepared by immunoSEQ multiplex PCR; TCRdb keeps only in-frame clonotypes and omits some of them. Found here are 250,000 to 300,000 clones, about 82% of them singletons; the top ten hold approximately 5%. Sequenced sample: peripheral blood. Every receptor here comes from a man aged 50-59 years with active or convalescent COVID-19. Each CDR3 is given with its conserved first and last residue.

TRBJ2-7 TRBV19 CATGQGANEQYF
TRBJ1-3 TRBV29-1 CSVGWSSGNTIYF
TRBJ1-1 TRBV2 CASMGQGGTEAFF
TRBJ2-5 TRBV21-1 CASTLAGGPDQTQYF
TRBJ2-6 TRBV9 CASSQATGSGANVLTF
TRBJ2-4 TRBV28 CASGTENIQYF
TRBJ1-5 TRBV5-6 CASSLGSSNQPQHF
TRBJ1-5 TRBV24-1 CATSVSGDSNQPQHF
TRBJ1-1 TRBV3-1/TRBV3-2 CASSQGQMNTEAFF
TRBJ1-6 TRBV6-2/TRBV6-3 CASSYSNLVRHSPLHF
TRBJ1-6 TRBV28 CASSLGHGQGGGSPLHF
TRBJ2-1 TRBV28 CASSSTSGRVKKYNEQFF
TRBJ2-1 TRBV10-3 CAIRPGTRVNEQFF
TRBJ1-2 TRBV5-1 CASRKEQGDYGYTF
TRBJ2-1 TRBV28 CASTPRARPLNEQFF
TRBJ2-3 TRBV2 CASSASGISGGTQYF
TRBJ1-1 TRBV3-1/TRBV3-2 CASSQLRGSAAFF
TRBJ2-5 TRBV7-9 CASSPGQGQETQYF
TRBJ1-1 TRBV7-6 CASSLDGGGYTEAFF
TRBJ2-5 TRBV28 CASSFNRRETQYF
TRBJ2-7 TRBV12-3/TRBV12-4 CASSLTANYEQYF
TRBJ1-1 TRBV7-2 CASSLTPQNTEAFF
TRBJ2-1 TRBV15 CATSPYGGQQFF
TRBJ2-2 TRBV5-1 CASSPGTSGPNTGELFF
TRBJ2-1 TRBV7-6 CASSYSGTEGNEQFF